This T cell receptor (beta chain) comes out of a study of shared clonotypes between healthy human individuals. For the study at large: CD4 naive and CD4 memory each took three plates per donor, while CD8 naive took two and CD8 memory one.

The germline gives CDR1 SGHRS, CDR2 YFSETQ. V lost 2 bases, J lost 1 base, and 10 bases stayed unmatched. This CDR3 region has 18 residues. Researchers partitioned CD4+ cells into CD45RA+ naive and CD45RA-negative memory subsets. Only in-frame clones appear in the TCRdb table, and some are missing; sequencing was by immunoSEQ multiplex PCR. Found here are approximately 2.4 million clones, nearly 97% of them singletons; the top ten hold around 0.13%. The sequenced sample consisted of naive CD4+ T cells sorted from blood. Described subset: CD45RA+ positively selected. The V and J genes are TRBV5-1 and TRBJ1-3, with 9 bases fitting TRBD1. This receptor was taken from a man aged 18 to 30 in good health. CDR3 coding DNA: TGCGCCAGCAGCTTTATCGGGACAGGGTTTGGATCTGGAAACACCATATATTTT. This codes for CASSFIGTGFGSGNTIYF.